Here is one TCR beta chain with its context. The antigen remains undetermined. This sample is drawn from a study of shared clonotypes between healthy human individuals. Turning to the study itself: Per donor, CD8 memory used one plate, CD8 naive used two, CD4 memory used three and CD4 naive used three.

The CDR3 is 20 residues long. V shed 6 bases, J shed 4 bases, and the junction held 23 bases outside the gene matches. Germline loops: CDR1 MDHEN, CDR2 SYDVKM. Generated by immunoSEQ multiplex PCR, the TCRdb table keeps only in-frame clones and is missing some. The sample consists of over a million clones, 78% of them appearing once. Study conclusions and caveats: The expectation was that sequencing depth would affect clonotype sharing among donors. In general, naive subsets displayed greater estimated richness than memory subsets did.

Specimen: memory CD4+ T cells from PBMCs. The sample's subset: CD45RA-negative fraction. This TCR was sampled from a man aged 18-30 years in good health. Some clones in this sample may be carry-over from other donors' samples. The V gene is TRBV28, the J gene TRBJ2-1, with 8 bases fitting TRBD1. The CDR3 region is CASSPPSGTGARTPYNEQFF. DNA for the CDR3: TGTGCCAGCAGCCCACCCTCCGGGACAGGTGCCCGGACACCTTACAATGAGCAGTTCTTC.